This T cell receptor (beta chain) was sequenced in a study of blood T cell repertoires in COVID-19. Study as a whole: T cells, B-cell-depleted T cells, or PBMCs provided the cDNA or gDNA that served as material.

The table lists this clone with a count of one. The data were produced by immunoSEQ multiplex PCR, yet TCRdb's version contains in-frame clones alone and is incomplete. Here the sample spans some 220,000 clones, about 87% being singletons. Participants were aged about 18 to 100 years from approximately 25 US areas. Participants' own reports of clinical history determined their cohort assignment. The ends were cut back, 1 base at V and 6 bases at J, with 9 bases in the middle. Germline CDR1 reads LGHDT; CDR2 reads YNNKEL (reference sequence). The CDR3 is 13 amino acids. The chain recombines TRBV3-1 (or the pseudogene TRBV3-2) with TRBJ1-2, with D unresolved. The sequence came from a young woman who had recovered from COVID-19. The sample taken for sequencing was PBMCs or T cells enriched from blood (not recorded which). The CDR3 DNA sequence: TGTGCCAGCAGCCAAGTTGCGTCTAATGGCTACACCTTC. It yields the protein CASSQVASNGYTF.